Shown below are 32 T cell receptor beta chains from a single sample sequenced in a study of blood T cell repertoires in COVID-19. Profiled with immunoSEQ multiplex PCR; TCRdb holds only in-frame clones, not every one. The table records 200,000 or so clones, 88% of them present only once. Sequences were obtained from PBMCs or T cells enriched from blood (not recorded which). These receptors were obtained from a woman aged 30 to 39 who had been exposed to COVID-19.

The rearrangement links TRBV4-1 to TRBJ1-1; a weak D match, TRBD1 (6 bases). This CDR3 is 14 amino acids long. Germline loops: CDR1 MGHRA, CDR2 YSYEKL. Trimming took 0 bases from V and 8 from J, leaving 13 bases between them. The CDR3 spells CASSQDEGVSEAFF. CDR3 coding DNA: TGCGCCAGCAGCCAAGATGAGGGGGTCTCAGAAGCTTTCTTT.

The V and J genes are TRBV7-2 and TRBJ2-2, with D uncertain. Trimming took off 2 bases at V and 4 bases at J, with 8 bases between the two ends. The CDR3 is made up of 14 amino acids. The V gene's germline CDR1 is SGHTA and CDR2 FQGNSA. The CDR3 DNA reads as TGTGCCAGCAGCTTATTAACATTCACCGGGGAGCTGTTTTTT. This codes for CASSLLTFTGELFF.

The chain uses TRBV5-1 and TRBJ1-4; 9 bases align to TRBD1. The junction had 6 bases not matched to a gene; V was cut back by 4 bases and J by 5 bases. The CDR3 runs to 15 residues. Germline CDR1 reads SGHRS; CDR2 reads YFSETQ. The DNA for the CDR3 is TGCGCCAGCAGCCCGGGGGACAGGGTGAATGAAAAACTGTTTTTT. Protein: CASSPGDRVNEKLFF.

CDR3 sequence reads: CASSFSPATNEKLFF. The CDR3 nucleotides read TGTGCCAGCAGCTTTTCACCGGCAACTAATGAAAAACTGTTTTTT. V gene TRBV5-6 combines with J gene TRBJ1-4; D gene uncertain. V was shortened by 2 bases and J by 0 bases, with 8 bases between the two germline ends. This CDR3 has 15 residues. Germline CDR1 SGHDT, CDR2 YYEEEE.

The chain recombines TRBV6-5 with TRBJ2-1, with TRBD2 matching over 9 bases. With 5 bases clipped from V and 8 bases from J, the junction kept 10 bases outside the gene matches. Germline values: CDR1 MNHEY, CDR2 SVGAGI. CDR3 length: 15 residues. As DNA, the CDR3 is TGTGCCAGCAGTCCGGTAGCGGGAGAGTCGGATGAGCAGTTCTTC. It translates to CASSPVAGESDEQFF.

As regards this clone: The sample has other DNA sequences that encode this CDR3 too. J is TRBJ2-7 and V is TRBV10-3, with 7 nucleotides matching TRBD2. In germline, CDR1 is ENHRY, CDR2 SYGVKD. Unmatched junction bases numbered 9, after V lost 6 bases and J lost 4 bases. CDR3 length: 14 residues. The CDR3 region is CAIRTDSGNYEQYF. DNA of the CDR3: TGTGCCATCAGGACCGACAGCGGGAATTACGAGCAGTACTTC.

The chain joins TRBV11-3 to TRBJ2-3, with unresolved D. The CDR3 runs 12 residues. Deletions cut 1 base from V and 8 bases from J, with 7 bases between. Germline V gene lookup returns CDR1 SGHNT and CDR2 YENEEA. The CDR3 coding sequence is TGTGCCAGCAGCTTAGCCTCGGGTACGCAGTATTTT. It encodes CASSLASGTQYF.

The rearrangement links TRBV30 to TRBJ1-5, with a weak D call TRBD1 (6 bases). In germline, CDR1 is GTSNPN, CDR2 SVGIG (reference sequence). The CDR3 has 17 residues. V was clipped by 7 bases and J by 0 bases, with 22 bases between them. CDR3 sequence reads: CAYSRGAVAYSNQPQHF. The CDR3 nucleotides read TGTGCCTACTCCCGGGGGGCTGTTGCCTATAGCAATCAGCCCCAGCATTTT.

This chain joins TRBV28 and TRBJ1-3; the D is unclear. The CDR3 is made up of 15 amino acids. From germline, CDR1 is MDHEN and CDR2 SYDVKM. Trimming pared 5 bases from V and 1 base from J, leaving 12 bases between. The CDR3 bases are TGTGCCAGCAGTCCCTGGACTTTTTCTGGAAACACCATATATTTT. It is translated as CASSPWTFSGNTIYF.

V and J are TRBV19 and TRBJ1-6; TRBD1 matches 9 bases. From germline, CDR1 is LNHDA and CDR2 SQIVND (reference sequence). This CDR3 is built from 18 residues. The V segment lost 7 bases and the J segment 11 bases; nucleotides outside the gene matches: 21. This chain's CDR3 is CASTLQWPRTGAGTPLHF. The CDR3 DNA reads TGTGCCAGTACCCTTCAGTGGCCTCGGACAGGGGCGGGGACACCCCTCCACTTT.

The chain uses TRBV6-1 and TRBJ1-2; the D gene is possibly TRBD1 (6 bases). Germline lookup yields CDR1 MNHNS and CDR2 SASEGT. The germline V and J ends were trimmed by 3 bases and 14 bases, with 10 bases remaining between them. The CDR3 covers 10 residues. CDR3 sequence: CASSDPDRTF. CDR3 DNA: TGTGCCAGCAGTGACCCCGACAGGACCTTC.

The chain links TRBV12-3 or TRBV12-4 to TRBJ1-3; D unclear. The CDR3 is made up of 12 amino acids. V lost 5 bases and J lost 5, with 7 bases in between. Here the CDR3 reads CASSVHRNTIYF. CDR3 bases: TGTGCCAGCAGTGTACACCGAAACACCATATATTTT.

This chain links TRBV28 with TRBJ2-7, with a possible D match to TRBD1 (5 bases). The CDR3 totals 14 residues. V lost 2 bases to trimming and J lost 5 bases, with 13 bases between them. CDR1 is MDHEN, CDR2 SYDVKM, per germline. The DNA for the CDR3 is TGTGCCAGCAGTTTAATCAGGGAAGTCCACGAGCAGTACTTC. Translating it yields CASSLIREVHEQYF.

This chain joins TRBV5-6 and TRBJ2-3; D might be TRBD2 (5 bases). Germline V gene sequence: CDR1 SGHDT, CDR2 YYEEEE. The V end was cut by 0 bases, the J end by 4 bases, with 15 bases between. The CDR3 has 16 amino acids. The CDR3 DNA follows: TGTGCCAGCAGCTTGGTGGGAGTCGGAGAAGCAGATACGCAGTATTTT. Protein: CASSLVGVGEADTQYF.

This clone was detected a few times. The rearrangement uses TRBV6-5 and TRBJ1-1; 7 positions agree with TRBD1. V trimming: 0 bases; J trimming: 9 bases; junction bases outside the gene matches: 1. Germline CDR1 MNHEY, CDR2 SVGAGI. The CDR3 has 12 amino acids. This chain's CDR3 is CASSYSTGKAFF. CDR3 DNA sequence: TGTGCCAGCAGTTACTCGACAGGGAAAGCTTTCTTT.

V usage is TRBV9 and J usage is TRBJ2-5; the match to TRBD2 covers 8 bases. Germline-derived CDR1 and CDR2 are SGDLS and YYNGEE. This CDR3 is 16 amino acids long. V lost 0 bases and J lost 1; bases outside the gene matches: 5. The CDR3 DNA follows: TGTGCCAGCAGCGTAGGCGGCGGGAGGAGCCAAGAGACCCAGTACTTC. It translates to CASSVGGGRSQETQYF. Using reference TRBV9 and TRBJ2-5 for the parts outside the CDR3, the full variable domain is DSGVTQTPKHLITATGQRVTLRCSPRSGDLSVYWYQQSLDQGLQFLIQYYNGEERAKGNILERFSAQQFPDLHSELNLSSLELGDSALYFCASSVGGGRSQETQYFGPGTRLLVL.

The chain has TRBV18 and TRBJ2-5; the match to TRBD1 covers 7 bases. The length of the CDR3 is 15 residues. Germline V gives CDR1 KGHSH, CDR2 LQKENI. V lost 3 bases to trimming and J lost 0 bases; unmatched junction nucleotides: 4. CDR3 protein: CASSPRGPYQETQYF. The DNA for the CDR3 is TGTGCCAGCTCACCGAGGGGGCCTTACCAAGAGACCCAGTACTTC.

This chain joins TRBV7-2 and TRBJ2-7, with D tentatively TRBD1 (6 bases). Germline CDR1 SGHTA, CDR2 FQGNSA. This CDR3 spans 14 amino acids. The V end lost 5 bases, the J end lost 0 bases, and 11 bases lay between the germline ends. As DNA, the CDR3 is TGTGCCAGCAGCCGTCCGGGACACTCCTACGAGCAGTACTTC. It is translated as CASSRPGHSYEQYF.

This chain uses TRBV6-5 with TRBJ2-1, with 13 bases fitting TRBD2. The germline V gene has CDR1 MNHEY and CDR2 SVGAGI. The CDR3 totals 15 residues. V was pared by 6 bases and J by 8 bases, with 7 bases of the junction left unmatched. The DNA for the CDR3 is TGTGCCAGCAGCCCACTAGCGGGAGGGCCACATGAGCAGTTCTTC. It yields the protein CASSPLAGGPHEQFF.

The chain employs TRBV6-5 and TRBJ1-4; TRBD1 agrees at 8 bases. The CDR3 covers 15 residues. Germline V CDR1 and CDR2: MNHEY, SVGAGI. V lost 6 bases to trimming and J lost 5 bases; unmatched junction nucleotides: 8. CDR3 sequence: CASRRAQGANEKLFF. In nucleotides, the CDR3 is TGTGCCAGCAGGAGGGCGCAGGGGGCAAATGAAAAACTGTTTTTT.

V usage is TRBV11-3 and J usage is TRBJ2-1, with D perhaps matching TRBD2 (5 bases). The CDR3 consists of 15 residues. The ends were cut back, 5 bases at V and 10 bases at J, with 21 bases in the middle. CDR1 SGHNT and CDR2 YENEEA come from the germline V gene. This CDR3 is CASSPPGVGSREQFF. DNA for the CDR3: TGTGCCAGCAGCCCCCCCGGGGTGGGGTCTCGGGAGCAGTTCTTC.

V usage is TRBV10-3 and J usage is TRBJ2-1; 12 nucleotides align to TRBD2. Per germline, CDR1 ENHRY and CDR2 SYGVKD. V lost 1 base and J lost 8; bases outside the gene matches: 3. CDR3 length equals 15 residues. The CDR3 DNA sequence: TGTGCCATCAGTGAGTTACTAGCGGGAGGTGATGAGCAGTTCTTC. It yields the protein CAISELLAGGDEQFF.

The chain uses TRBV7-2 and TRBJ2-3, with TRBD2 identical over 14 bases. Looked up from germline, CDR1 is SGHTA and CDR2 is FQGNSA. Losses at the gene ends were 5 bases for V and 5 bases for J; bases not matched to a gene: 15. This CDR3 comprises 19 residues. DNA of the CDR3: TGTGCCAGCAGCCCCAACGTGGTGACTAGCGGGAGGGCCGAAGATACGCAGTATTTT. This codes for CASSPNVVTSGRAEDTQYF.

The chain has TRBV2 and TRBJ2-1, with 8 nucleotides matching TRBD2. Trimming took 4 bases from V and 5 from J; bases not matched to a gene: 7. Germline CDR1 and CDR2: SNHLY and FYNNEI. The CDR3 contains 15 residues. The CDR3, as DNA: TGTGCCAGCAGTGGGCCCGGCGGGAGGAACAATGAGCAGTTCTTC. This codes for CASSGPGGRNNEQFF.

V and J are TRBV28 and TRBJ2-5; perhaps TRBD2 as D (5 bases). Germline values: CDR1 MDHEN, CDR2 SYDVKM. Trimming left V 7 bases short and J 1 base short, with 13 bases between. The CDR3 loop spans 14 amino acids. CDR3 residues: CASTRWGAQETQYF. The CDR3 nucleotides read TGTGCCAGCACTCGCTGGGGAGCCCAAGAGACCCAGTACTTC.

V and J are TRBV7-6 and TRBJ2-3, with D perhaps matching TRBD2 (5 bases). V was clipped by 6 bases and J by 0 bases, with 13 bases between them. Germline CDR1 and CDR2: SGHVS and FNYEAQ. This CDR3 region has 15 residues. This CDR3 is CASSPREMSTDTQYF. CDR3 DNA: TGTGCCAGCAGTCCCCGGGAAATGAGCACAGATACGCAGTATTTT.

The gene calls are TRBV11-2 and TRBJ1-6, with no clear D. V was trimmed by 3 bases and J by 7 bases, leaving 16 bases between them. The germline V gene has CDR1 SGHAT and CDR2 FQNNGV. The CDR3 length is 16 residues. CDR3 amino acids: CASSLIRAGGNSPLHF. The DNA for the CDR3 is TGTGCCAGCAGCTTGATCCGAGCAGGAGGCAATTCACCCCTCCACTTT.

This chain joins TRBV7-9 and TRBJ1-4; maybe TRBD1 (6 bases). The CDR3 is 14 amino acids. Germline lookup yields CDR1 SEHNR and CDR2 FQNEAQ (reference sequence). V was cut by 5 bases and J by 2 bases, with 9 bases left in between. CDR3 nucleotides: TGTGCCAGCAGCCGAGACAGGACTAATGAAAAACTGTTTTTT. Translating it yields CASSRDRTNEKLFF.

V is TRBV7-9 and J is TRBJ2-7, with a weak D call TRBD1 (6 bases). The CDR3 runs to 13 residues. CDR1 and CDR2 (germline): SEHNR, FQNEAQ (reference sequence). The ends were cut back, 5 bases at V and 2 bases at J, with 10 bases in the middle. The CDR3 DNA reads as TGTGCCAGCAGCAGGGGGTGGCCCTACGAGCAGTACTTC. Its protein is CASSRGWPYEQYF.

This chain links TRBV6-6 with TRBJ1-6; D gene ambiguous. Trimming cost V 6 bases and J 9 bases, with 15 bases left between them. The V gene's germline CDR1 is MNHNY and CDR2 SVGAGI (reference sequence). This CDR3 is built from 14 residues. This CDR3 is CASSYLFSGSPLHF. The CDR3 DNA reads TGTGCCAGCAGCTACCTATTTTCGGGTTCACCCCTCCACTTT.

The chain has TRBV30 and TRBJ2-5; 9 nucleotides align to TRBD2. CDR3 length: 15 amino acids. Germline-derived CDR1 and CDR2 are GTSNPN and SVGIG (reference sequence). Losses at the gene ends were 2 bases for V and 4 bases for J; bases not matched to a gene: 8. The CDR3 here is CAWSTDSGSAETQYF. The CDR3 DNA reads TGTGCCTGGAGTACTGATAGCGGGAGCGCAGAGACCCAGTACTTC. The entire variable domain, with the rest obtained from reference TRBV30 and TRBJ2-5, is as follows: SQTIHQWPATLVQPVGSPLSLECTVEGTSNPNLYWYRQAAGRGLQLLFYSVGIGQISSEVPQNLSASRPQDRQFILSSKKLLLSDSGFYLCAWSTDSGSAETQYFGPGTRLLVL.

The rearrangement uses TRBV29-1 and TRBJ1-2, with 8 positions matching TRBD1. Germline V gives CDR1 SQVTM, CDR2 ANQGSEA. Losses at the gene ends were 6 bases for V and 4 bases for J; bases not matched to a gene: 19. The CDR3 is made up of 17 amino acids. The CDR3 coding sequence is TGCAGCGTGGGGGGATTGACAGGGGCCGCCCTCCGCTATGGCTACACCTTC. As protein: CSVGGLTGAALRYGYTF.